A single sample gave rise to the 2 T cell receptor beta chains below, sequenced in a study of blood T cells in healthy people across ages. A second PCR of roughly 7 to 11 cycles used a sample-barcoded 5' primer and a J-beta primer mix. TCRdb re-derived calls from the 5' RACE reads in MiXCR, one entry per CDR3 protein. The sample includes hundreds of thousands of distinct CDR3 sequences, about a third of them seen just once. Sample: blood. The receptors come from an elderly woman in good health.

Of note for this clonotype: Just one base apart from a much larger clone, this may be a read error. V and J are TRBV2 and TRBJ2-1; D gene unclear. There are 15 residues in the CDR3. Germline V gene sequence: CDR1 SNHLY, CDR2 FYNNEI. Here the CDR3 reads CTSSTRRSSYNEQFF. CDR3 coding DNA: TGTACCAGCAGTACGAGAAGAAGCTCCTACAATGAGCAGTTCTTC.

This clonotype has at least ten counts. The CDR3 loop is CASSQEGGRGKDYGYTF. The DNA for the CDR3 is TGTGCCAGCAGCCAAGAAGGTGGACGTGGGAAGGACTATGGCTACACCTTC. This rearrangement joins TRBV4-2 to TRBJ1-2; no definite D call. Trimming cost V 0 bases and J 3 bases, with 17 bases left between them. CDR1 is LGHNA, CDR2 YNFKEQ, per germline. There are 17 residues in the CDR3.